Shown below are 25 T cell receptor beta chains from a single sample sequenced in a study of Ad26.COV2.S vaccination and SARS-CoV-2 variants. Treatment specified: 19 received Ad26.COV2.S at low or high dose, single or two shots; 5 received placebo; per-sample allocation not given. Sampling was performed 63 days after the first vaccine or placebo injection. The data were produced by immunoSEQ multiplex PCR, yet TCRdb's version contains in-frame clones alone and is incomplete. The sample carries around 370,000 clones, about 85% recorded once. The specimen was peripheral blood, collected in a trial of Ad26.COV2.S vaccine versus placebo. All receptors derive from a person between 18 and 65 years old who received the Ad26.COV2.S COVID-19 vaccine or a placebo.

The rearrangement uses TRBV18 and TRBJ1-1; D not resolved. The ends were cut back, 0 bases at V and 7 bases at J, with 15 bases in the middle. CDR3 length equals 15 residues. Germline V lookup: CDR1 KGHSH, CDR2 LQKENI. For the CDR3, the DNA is TGTGCCAGCTCACCACCGGGCTCTAAGTCGGATGAAGCTTTCTTT. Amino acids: CASSPPGSKSDEAFF.

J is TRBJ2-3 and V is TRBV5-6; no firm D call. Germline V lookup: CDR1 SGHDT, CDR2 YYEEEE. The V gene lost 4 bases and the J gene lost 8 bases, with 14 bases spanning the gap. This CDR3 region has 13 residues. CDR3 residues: CASSPYPPGTQYF. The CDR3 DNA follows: TGTGCCAGCAGCCCGTACCCCCCAGGTACGCAGTATTTT.

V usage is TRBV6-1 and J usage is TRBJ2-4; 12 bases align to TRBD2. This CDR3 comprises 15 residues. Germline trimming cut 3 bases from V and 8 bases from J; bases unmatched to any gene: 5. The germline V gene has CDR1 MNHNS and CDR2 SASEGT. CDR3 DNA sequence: TGTGCCAGCAGTGAGCTAGCGGGAGGGCCAGACATTCAGTACTTC. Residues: CASSELAGGPDIQYF.

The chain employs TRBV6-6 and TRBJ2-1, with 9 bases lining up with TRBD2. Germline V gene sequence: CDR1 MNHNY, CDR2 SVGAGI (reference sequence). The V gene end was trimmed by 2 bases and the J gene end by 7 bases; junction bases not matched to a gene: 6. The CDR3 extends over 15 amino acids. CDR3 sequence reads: CASSYPMAGGNEQFF. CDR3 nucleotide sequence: TGTGCCAGCAGTTACCCGATGGCGGGAGGGAATGAGCAGTTCTTC.

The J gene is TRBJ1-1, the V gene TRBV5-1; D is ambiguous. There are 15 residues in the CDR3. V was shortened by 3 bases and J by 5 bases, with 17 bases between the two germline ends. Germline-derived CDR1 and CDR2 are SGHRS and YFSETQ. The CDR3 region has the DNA TGCGCCAGCAGCTCCCGGACCCAGACCGAGACTGAAGCTTTCTTT. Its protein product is CASSSRTQTETEAFF.

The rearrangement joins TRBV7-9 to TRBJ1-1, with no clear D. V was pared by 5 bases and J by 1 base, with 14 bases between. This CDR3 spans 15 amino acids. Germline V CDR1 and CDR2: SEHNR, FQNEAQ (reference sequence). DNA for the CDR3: TGTGCCAGCAGCCCAGGAGACATTAGGAACACTGAAGCTTTCTTT. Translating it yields CASSPGDIRNTEAFF.

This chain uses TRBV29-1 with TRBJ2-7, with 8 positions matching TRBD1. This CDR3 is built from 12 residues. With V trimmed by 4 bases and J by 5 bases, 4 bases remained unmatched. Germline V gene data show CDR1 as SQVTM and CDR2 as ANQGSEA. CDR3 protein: CSVGRGRDEQYF. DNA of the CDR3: TGCAGCGTTGGCAGGGGGCGCGACGAGCAGTACTTC.

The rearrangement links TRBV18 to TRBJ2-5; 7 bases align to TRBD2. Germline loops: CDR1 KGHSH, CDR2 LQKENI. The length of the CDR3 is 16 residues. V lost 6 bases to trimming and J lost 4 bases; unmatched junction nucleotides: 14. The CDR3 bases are TGTGCCAGCTCCCGAGCCCCCCTCTCTAGCGGAGAGACCCAGTACTTC. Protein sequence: CASSRAPLSSGETQYF.

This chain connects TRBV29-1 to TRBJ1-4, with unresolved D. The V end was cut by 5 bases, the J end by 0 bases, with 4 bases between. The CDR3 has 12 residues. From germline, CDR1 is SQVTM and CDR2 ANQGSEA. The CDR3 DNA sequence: TGCAGCGTTTACTCAACTAATGAAAAACTGTTTTTT. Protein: CSVYSTNEKLFF.

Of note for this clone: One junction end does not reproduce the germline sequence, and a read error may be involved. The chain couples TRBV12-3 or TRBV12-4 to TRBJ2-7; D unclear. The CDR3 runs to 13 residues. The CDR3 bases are TGTGCCGGCAGCCCAAGGGACTCCTACGAGCAGTACTTC. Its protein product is CAGSPRDSYEQYF.

CDR3 protein: CASSRDPETNTGELFF. The DNA for the CDR3 is TGCGCCAGCAGCCGAGATCCCGAAACGAACACCGGGGAGCTGTTTTTT. This sequence joins TRBV4-3 and TRBJ2-2; D is uncertain. Germline CDR1 is LGHNA and CDR2 is YSLEER. The CDR3 covers 16 residues. The ends were cut back, 4 bases at V and 0 bases at J, with 12 bases in the middle.

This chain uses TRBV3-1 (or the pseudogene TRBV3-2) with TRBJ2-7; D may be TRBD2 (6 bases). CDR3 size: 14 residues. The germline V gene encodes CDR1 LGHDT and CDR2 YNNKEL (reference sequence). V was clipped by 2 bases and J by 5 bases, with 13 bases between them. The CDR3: CASSQRGWTNEQYF. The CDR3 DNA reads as TGTGCCAGCAGCCAACGAGGGTGGACTAACGAGCAGTACTTC.

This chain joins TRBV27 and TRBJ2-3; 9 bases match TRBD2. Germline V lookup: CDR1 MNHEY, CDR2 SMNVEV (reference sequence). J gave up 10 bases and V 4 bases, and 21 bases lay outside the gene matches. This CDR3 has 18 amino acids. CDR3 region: CASSSSRVSGRGSRPQYF. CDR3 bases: TGTGCCAGCAGTTCCTCCAGGGTTAGCGGGAGAGGGTCGCGCCCGCAGTATTTT.

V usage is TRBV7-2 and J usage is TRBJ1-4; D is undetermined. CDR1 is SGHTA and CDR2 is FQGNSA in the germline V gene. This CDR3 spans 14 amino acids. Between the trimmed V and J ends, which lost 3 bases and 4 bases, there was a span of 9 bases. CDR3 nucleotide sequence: TGTGCCAGCAGCTTCAGGTCCTATAATGAAAAACTGTTTTTT. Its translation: CASSFRSYNEKLFF.

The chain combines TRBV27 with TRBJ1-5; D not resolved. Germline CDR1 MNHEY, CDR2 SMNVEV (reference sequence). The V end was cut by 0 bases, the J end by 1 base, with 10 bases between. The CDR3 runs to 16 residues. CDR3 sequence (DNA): TGTGCCAGCAGTTTATCGGCAGGAACGAGCAATCAGCCCCAGCATTTT. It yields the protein CASSLSAGTSNQPQHF.

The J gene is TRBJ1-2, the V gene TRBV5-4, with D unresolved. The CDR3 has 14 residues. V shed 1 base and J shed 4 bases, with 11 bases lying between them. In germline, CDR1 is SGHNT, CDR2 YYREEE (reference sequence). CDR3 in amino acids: CASSLNSSPYGYTF. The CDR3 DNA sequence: TGTGCCAGCAGCTTGAACTCGTCCCCCTATGGCTACACCTTC.

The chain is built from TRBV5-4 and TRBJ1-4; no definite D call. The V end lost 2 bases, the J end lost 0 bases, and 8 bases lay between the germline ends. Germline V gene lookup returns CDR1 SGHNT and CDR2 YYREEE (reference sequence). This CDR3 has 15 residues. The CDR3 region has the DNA TGTGCCAGCAGCTTAGTAGGCGCAACTAATGAAAAACTGTTTTTT. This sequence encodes CASSLVGATNEKLFF. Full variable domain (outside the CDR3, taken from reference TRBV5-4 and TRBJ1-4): ETGVTQSPTHLIKTRGQQVTLRCSSQSGHNTVSWYQQALGQGPQFIFQYYREEENGRGNFPPRFSGLQFPNYSSELNVNALELDDSALYLCASSLVGATNEKLFFGSGTQLSVL.

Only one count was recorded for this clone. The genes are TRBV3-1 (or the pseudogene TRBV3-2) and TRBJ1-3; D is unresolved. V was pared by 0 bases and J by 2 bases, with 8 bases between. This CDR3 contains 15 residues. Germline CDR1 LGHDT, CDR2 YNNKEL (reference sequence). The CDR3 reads CASSQDLRPGNTIYF. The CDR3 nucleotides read TGTGCCAGCAGCCAAGATCTTCGACCTGGAAACACCATATATTTT.

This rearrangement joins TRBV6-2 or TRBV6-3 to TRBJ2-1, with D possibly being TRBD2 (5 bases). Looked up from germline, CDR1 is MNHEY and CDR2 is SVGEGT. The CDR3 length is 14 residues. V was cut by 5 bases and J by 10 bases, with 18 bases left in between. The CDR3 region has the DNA TGTGCCAGCAGTCGTGGAATCCGTTGGGAGGAGCAGTTCTTC. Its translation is CASSRGIRWEEQFF.

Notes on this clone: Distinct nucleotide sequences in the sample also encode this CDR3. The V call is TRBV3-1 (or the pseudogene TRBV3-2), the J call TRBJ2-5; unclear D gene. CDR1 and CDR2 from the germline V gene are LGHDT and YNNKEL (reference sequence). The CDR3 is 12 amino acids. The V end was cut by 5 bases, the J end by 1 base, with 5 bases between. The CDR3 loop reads CASSLPQETQYF. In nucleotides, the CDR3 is TGTGCCAGCAGCTTGCCCCAAGAGACCCAGTACTTC.

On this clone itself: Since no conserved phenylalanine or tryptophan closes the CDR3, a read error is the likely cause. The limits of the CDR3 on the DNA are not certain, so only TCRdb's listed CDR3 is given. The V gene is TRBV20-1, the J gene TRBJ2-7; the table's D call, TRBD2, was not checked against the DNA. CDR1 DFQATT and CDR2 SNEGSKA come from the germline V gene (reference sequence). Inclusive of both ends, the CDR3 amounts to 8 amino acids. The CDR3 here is CSAGSLAT.

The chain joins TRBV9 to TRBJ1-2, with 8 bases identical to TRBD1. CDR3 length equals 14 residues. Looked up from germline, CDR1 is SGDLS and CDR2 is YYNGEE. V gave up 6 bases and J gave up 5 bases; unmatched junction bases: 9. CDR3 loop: CASTPAQGEYGYTF. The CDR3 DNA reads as TGTGCCAGCACCCCGGCACAGGGGGAGTATGGCTACACCTTC.

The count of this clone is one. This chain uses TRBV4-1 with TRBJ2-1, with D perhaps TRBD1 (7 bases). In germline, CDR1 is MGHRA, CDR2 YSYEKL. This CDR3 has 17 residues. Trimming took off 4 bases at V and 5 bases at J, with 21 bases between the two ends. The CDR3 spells CASSPGRRGDSDNEQFF. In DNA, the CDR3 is TGCGCCAGCAGCCCCGGAAGGCGCGGGGACAGCGACAATGAGCAGTTCTTC.

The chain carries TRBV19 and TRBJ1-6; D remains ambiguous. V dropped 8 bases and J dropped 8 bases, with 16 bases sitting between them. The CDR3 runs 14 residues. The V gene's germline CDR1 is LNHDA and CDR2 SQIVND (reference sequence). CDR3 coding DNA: TGTGCCAGTTCCACGGAGTATTTTGATTCACCCCTCCACTTT. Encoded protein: CASSTEYFDSPLHF.

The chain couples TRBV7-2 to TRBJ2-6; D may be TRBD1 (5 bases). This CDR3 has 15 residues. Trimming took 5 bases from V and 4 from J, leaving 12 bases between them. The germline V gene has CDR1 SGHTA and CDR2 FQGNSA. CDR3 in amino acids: CASSPTGGGANVLTF. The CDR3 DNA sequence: TGTGCCAGCAGCCCAACAGGTGGGGGGGCCAACGTCCTGACTTTC. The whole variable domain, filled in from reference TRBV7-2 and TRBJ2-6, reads GAGVSQSPSNKVTEKGKDVELRCDPISGHTALYWYRQSLGQGLEFLIYFQGNSAPDKSGLPSDRFSAERTGGSVSTLTIQRTQQEDSAVYLCASSPTGGGANVLTFGAGSRLTVL.